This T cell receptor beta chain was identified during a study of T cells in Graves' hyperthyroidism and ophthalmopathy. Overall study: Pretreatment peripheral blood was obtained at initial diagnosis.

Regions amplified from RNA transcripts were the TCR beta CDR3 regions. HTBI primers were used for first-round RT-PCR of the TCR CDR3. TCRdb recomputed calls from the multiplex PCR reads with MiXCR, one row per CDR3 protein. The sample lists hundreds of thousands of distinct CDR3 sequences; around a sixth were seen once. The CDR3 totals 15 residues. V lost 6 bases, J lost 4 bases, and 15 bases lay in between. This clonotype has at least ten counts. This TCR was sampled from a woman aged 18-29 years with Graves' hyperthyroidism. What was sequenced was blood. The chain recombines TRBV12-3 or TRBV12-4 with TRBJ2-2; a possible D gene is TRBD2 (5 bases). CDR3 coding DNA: TGTGCCAGCAGATCACTAGGGATGAGCACCGGGGAGCTGTTTTTT. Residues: CASRSLGMSTGELFF.